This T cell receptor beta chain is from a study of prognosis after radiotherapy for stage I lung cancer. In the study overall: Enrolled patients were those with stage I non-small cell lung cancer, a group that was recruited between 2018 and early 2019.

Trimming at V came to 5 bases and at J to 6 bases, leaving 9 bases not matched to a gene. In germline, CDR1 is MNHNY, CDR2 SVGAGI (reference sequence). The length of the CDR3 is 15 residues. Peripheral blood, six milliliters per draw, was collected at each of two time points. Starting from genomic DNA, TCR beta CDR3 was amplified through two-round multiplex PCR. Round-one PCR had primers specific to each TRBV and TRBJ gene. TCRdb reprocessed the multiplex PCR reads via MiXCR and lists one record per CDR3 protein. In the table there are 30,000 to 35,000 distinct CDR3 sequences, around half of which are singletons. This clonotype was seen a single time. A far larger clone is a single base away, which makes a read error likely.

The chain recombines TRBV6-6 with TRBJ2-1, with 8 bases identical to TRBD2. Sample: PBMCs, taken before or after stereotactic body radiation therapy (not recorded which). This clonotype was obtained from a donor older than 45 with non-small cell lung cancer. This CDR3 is CASSIGTSNFNEQFF. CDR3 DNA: TGTGCCAGCAGTATAGGGACTAGTAACTTCAATGAGCAGTTCTTC.